This is a list of T cell receptor beta chains from one sample in a study of blood T cells in healthy people across ages. TCRdb re-derived calls from the 5' RACE reads in MiXCR, one entry per CDR3 protein. This sample has more than 1,400,000 distinct CDR3 sequences, with around 39% found just once. The sequencing input was blood. Receptors were obtained from a woman between 18 and 30 years old in good health. The CDR3 runs from the conserved cysteine through the conserved F or W. The D gene is left open where the match is weak. Not all rows give a size; the values are once, few, many and, for expanded clones, a class.

V gene	D gene	J gene	clone size	CDR3 protein	CDR3 DNA
TRBV27	.	TRBJ2-6	.	CASSPRRGSGANVLTF	TGTGCCAGCAGCCCTCGTAGGGGTTCTGGGGCCAACGTCCTGACTTTC
TRBV5-6	TRBD2	TRBJ2-1	.	CASSRSSGGAYNEQFF	TGTGCCAGCAGCCGAAGTAGCGGGGGAGCCTACAATGAGCAGTTCTTC
TRBV15	.	TRBJ1-2	few	CATWGQLKKTPLDYGYTF	TGTGCCACGTGGGGGCAGTTAAAGAAGACTCCTCTCGACTATGGCTACACCTTC
TRBV20-1	TRBD1	TRBJ1-2	few	CSARDLKSARGLGYTF	TGCAGTGCTAGAGATCTTAAATCGGCCAGGGGGCTCGGCTACACCTTC
TRBV12-3/TRBV12-4	.	TRBJ2-7	few	CASSLSYGGDYEQYF	TGTGCCAGCAGTTTATCGTACGGCGGAGACTACGAGCAGTACTTC
TRBV27	.	TRBJ2-7	few	CASSLGLGAFEQYF	TGTGCCAGCAGCTTGGGACTGGGGGCCTTCGAGCAGTACTTC
TRBV7-9	TRBD2	TRBJ2-1	many	CASSLLAGGPNEQFF	TGTGCCAGCAGCCTACTCGCGGGAGGGCCAAATGAGCAGTTCTTC
TRBV20-1	TRBD2	TRBJ2-1	.	CSAFSGGDGEQFF	TGCAGTGCTTTTAGCGGGGGGGACGGTGAGCAGTTCTTC
TRBV7-9	.	TRBJ1-3	.	CASSFQTGSGNTIYF	TGTGCCAGCAGCTTCCAGACAGGCTCTGGAAACACCATATATTTT
TRBV6-5	.	TRBJ2-3	.	CASTGKLADTQYF	TGTGCCAGCACCGGGAAGTTGGCAGATACGCAGTATTTT
TRBV4-1	.	TRBJ2-1	.	CASSQPHWYQETQFF	TGCGCCAGCAGCCAACCCCACTGGTACCAAGAGACCCAGTTCTTC
TRBV7-8	.	TRBJ1-5	.	CASSLRLKASLGGNQPQHF	TGTGCCAGCAGCTTACGCCTGAAGGCCTCCCTGGGGGGTAATCAGCCCCAGCATTTT
TRBV12-3/TRBV12-4	TRBD1	TRBJ2-7	many	CASSDRGPYEQYF	TGTGCCAGCAGTGACAGGGGGCCCTACGAGCAGTACTTC
TRBV10-3	TRBD2	TRBJ2-1	.	CATNSGTSGRFSYNEQFF	TGTGCCACCAACTCCGGGACTAGCGGGAGGTTTTCCTACAATGAGCAGTTCTTC
TRBV29-1	.	TRBJ1-1	many	CSAGTEAFF	TGCAGCGCGGGGACTGAAGCTTTCTTT
TRBV3-1	TRBD1	TRBJ2-5	few	CASSQAMTGGFQETQYF	TGTGCCAGCAGCCAAGCGATGACAGGGGGATTCCAAGAGACCCAGTACTTC
TRBV7-2	TRBD2	TRBJ2-3	.	CASSLAGTIRTDTQYF	TGTGCCAGCAGCTTAGCTGGGACTATACGCACAGATACGCAGTATTTT
TRBV28	.	TRBJ2-3	.	CASSLPSTTDTQYF	TGTGCCAGCAGTTTGCCGTCGACAACCGATACGCAGTATTTT
TRBV2	TRBD1	TRBJ2-7	.	CASTQGQTDYEQYF	TGTGCCAGTACTCAGGGACAGACCGACTACGAGCAGTACTTC
TRBV12-3/TRBV12-4	.	TRBJ1-4	.	CASSLEPNNEKLFF	TGTGCCAGCAGTTTAGAGCCGAATAATGAAAAACTGTTTTTT
TRBV10-3	TRBD2	TRBJ2-3	.	CAISERTSGDTQYF	TGTGCCATCAGTGAGCGGACTAGCGGGGATACGCAGTATTTT
TRBV28	TRBD1	TRBJ2-4	.	CASSTHRGTGKRALAKNIQYF	TGTGCCAGCAGTACACACAGAGGGACAGGGAAAAGGGCACTAGCCAAAAACATTCAGTACTTC
TRBV9	.	TRBJ2-2	.	CASSASNWPFGELFF	TGTGCCAGCAGCGCCAGTAATTGGCCTTTCGGGGAGCTGTTTTTT
TRBV9	.	TRBJ2-3	few	CASREQPISTDTQYF	TGTGCCAGCAGGGAACAGCCCATCAGCACAGATACGCAGTATTTT
TRBV29-1	TRBD2	TRBJ2-1	.	CSVRPGLAGHEQFF	TGCAGCGTTCGACCGGGACTAGCGGGTCATGAGCAGTTCTTC
TRBV20-1	.	TRBJ2-5	.	CSARRGLASQETQYF	TGCAGTGCTAGAAGGGGTCTAGCTAGCCAAGAGACCCAGTACTTC
TRBV11-2	.	TRBJ2-5	.	CASSPRTLPRETQYF	TGTGCCAGCAGCCCGCGGACACTCCCTCGAGAGACCCAGTACTTC
TRBV20-1	.	TRBJ1-5	few	CSARDPSGNQPQHF	TGCAGTGCTAGAGACCCCTCGGGCAATCAGCCCCAGCATTTT
TRBV6-2/TRBV6-3	TRBD2	TRBJ2-7	.	CASRRAGEYNEQYF	TGTGCCAGCAGAAGAGCGGGAGAGTACAATGAGCAGTACTTC
TRBV3-1	TRBD1	TRBJ2-1	few	CASSRGQVGQFF	TGTGCCAGCAGCCGGGGACAGGTAGGGCAGTTCTTC
TRBV4-1	TRBD2	TRBJ2-5	.	CASSQEVGGMYNEQYF	TGCGCCAGCAGCCAAGAGGTCGGGGGGATGTACAATGAGCAGTACTTC
TRBV19	TRBD1	TRBJ1-1	few	CASSQGAPEAFF	TGTGCCAGTAGCCAGGGGGCCCCTGAAGCTTTCTTT
TRBV20-1	TRBD2	TRBJ2-5	.	CSARRGTTQRGQETQYF	TGCAGTGCTCGGAGGGGAACTACACAGCGGGGGCAAGAGACCCAGTACTTC
TRBV21-1	.	TRBJ2-1	.	CASSLGRREARNEQFF	TGTGCCAGCAGCCTTGGACGGCGGGAGGCCCGCAACGAGCAGTTCTTC
TRBV27	.	TRBJ1-2	few	CASRSLGGNYGYTF	TGTGCCAGCAGGTCACTCGGGGGTAACTATGGCTACACCTTC
TRBV14	.	TRBJ2-7	.	CASSLYLKPYEQYF	TGTGCCAGCAGCCTCTACCTTAAACCTTACGAGCAGTACTTC
TRBV5-1	.	TRBJ1-6	many	CASSLRGSSYNSPLHF	TGCGCCAGCAGCTTGCGGGGGAGCTCCTATAATTCACCCCTCCACTTT
TRBV28	TRBD1	TRBJ2-1	.	CASRDRVKFF	TGTGCCAGCCGAGACAGGGTTAAGTTCTTC
TRBV4-1	TRBD1	TRBJ1-1	.	CASSRGMGQLTEAFF	TGCGCCAGCAGCCGCGGGATGGGACAGCTCACTGAAGCTTTCTTT
TRBV21-1	.	TRBJ1-1	once	CASSAAWGKAFF	TGTGCCAGCAGCGCGGCCTGGGGGAAAGCTTTCTTT
TRBV10-3	TRBD1	TRBJ2-5	.	CAISKDREGETQYF	TGTGCCATCAGTAAAGACAGGGAAGGGGAGACCCAGTACTTC
TRBV20-1	.	TRBJ2-5	.	CSARVERVETQYF	TGCAGTGCTAGAGTCGAGCGGGTGGAGACCCAGTACTTC
TRBV30	.	TRBJ1-2	.	CAWSPGTENGYTF	TGTGCCTGGAGCCCGGGCACGGAAAATGGCTACACCTTC
TRBV4-1	.	TRBJ2-3	.	CASSQDRRGASDTQYF	TGCGCCAGCAGCCAAGATCGACGGGGGGCCTCAGATACGCAGTATTTT
TRBV5-1	.	TRBJ2-3	.	CASSLDVSEGTQYF	TGCGCCAGCAGCTTGGATGTGTCAGAAGGTACGCAGTATTTT
TRBV7-2	.	TRBJ1-5	few	CASSLTGSGNQPQHF	TGTGCCAGCAGCTTAACGGGGAGCGGTAATCAGCCCCAGCATTTT
TRBV7-2	TRBD1	TRBJ2-1	few	CASSPGQGYNGQFF	TGTGCCAGCAGCCCAGGACAGGGGTACAATGGGCAGTTCTTC
TRBV14	TRBD1	TRBJ1-1	.	CASSQDIRGRGGTEAFF	TGTGCCAGCAGCCAAGATATTCGCGGCAGGGGGGGAACTGAAGCTTTCTTT
TRBV5-1	.	TRBJ2-3	few	CASRGGSTSTDTQYF	TGCGCCAGCAGGGGCGGGTCGACTAGCACAGATACGCAGTATTTT
TRBV29-1	.	TRBJ2-7	few	CSVVSPADNEQYF	TGCAGCGTTGTTTCTCCAGCTGACAATGAGCAGTACTTC
TRBV6-6	TRBD2	TRBJ2-3	few	CASSGTRKYTDTQYF	TGTGCCAGCTCCGGGACTAGAAAATACACAGATACGCAGTATTTT
TRBV9	.	TRBJ2-7	.	CASSVRLFGQLSYEQYF	TGTGCCAGCAGCGTACGACTTTTTGGACAGCTATCCTACGAGCAGTACTTC
TRBV6-1	.	TRBJ2-1	few	CASSESAGGAYNEQFF	TGTGCCAGCAGTGAAAGTGCCGGCGGGGCCTACAATGAGCAGTTCTTC
TRBV3-1	.	TRBJ1-2	few	CASSPPRGTNYGYTF	TGTGCCAGCAGCCCGCCCAGGGGTACTAACTATGGCTACACCTTC
TRBV25-1	.	TRBJ1-6	.	CASSEYWGPGGGPNSPLHF	TGTGCCAGCAGTGAATACTGGGGGCCGGGTGGAGGCCCGAATTCACCCCTCCACTTT
TRBV30	.	TRBJ2-1	.	CAWTRPYNEQFF	TGTGCCTGGACCCGTCCCTACAATGAGCAGTTCTTC
TRBV7-9	.	TRBJ2-1	.	CASSRGQRYNEQFF	TGTGCCAGCAGTCGAGGCCAGAGATACAATGAGCAGTTCTTC